Each of the 8 T cell receptor beta chains below was sequenced from the same sample in a study of beta chain features in type 1 diabetes. Study-wide results and limits: Moderately but significantly shorter TCRB CDR3s were found in Type 1 diabetes patients in all four CD4+ subsets.

Their antigens remain unidentified. TCRB transcripts that were expressed got sequenced, as all of the isolated RNA had been reverse transcribed. Libraries were prepared by immunoSEQ multiplex PCR; TCRdb keeps only in-frame clonotypes and omits some of them. The table records 350,000 to 400,000 clones, around an eighth of them present only once. Sequencing input: naive CD4+ T cells from blood. The receptor source for this set is a woman under 30 with type 1 diabetes.

To note about this clone: One end of the junction varies from germline; a read error may be responsible. The chain combines TRBV9 with TRBJ2-1; D not certain. The germline V gene has CDR1 SGDLS and CDR2 YYNGEE. CDR3 length: 15 amino acids. Written as DNA, the CDR3 is TGTGCCAGCAGCCCCCGGGTAGACTCCCACAATGAGCAGTTCTTC. It is translated as CASSPRVDSHNEQFF. Filled out from reference TRBV9 and TRBJ2-1, the complete variable domain reads DSGVTQTPKHLITATGQRVTLRCSPRSGDLSVYWYQQSLDQGLQFLIQYYNGEERAKGNILERFSAQQFPDLHSELNLSSLELGDSALYFCASSPRVDSHNEQFFGPGTRLTVL.

This clone was counted between two and nine times. The chain recombines TRBV14 with TRBJ2-1; the D gene is possibly TRBD1 (6 bases). The CDR3 contains 13 residues. Trimming took 0 bases from V and 13 from J, leaving 13 bases between them. Germline assignment: CDR1 SGHDN and CDR2 FVKESK. The CDR3 loop is CASSQDFPRGQFF. CDR3 bases: TGTGCCAGCAGCCAAGATTTCCCCAGGGGTCAGTTCTTC. Together with reference TRBV14 and TRBJ2-1, the CDR3 gives the full variable domain: EAGVTQFPSHSVIEKGQTVTLRCDPISGHDNLYWYRRVMGKEIKFLLHFVKESKQDESGMPNNRFLAERTGGTYSTLKVQPAELEDSGVYFCASSQDFPRGQFFGPGTRLTVL.

In this sample, this clone turned up a few times. The chain carries TRBV9 and TRBJ1-2, with 7 bases identical to TRBD1. The CDR3 sequence is 11 residues long. The V and J ends lost 4 bases and 8 bases, in that order; junction bases with no gene match: 2. Germline CDR1 and CDR2: SGDLS and YYNGEE. Here the CDR3 reads CASSTGVGYTF. In DNA form, the CDR3 reads TGTGCCAGCAGCACAGGGGTCGGCTACACCTTC. The variable domain in full, with the rest retrieved from reference TRBV9 and TRBJ1-2, is DSGVTQTPKHLITATGQRVTLRCSPRSGDLSVYWYQQSLDQGLQFLIQYYNGEERAKGNILERFSAQQFPDLHSELNLSSLELGDSALYFCASSTGVGYTFGSGTRLTVV.

In its sample, this clone was seen a few times. V gene TRBV19 combines with J gene TRBJ2-7, with 10 positions matching TRBD2. Germline V CDR1 and CDR2: LNHDA, SQIVND (reference sequence). This CDR3 region has 14 residues. The J segment lost 6 bases and the V segment lost 5 bases, leaving 7 bases of the junction unmatched. CDR3 sequence (DNA): TGTGCCAGTAGTCCACTAGCGGGAAACGGCGAGCAGTACTTC. It yields the protein CASSPLAGNGEQYF. Full variable domain (remainder filled in from reference TRBV19 and TRBJ2-7): DGGITQSPKYLFRKEGQNVTLSCEQNLNHDAMYWYRQDPGQGLRLIYYSQIVNDFQKGDIAEGYSVSREKKESFPLTVTSAQKNPTAFYLCASSPLAGNGEQYFGPGTRLTVT.

This rearrangement joins TRBV5-1 to TRBJ1-1; possibly TRBD1 for D (5 bases). The V gene lost 4 bases and the J gene lost 8 bases, with 15 bases spanning the gap. Germline V gene lookup returns CDR1 SGHRS and CDR2 YFSETQ. There are 13 residues in the CDR3. The CDR3 DNA sequence: TGCGCCAGCAGCCCAGGGAACACCAACGAAGCTTTCTTT. It translates to CASSPGNTNEAFF.

This chain connects TRBV5-5 to TRBJ2-1; 9 bases are shared with TRBD2. Trimming removed 5 bases from V and 8 bases from J; junction bases left unmatched: 11. Germline CDR1 reads SGHKS; CDR2 reads YYEKEE (reference sequence). The CDR3 consists of 15 residues. The CDR3 spells CASSSVAGARYEQFF. The DNA for the CDR3 is TGTGCCAGCAGTTCCGTAGCGGGAGCGAGATATGAGCAGTTCTTC.

The chain couples TRBV15 to TRBJ2-1; 10 positions agree with TRBD2. Germline V gene data show CDR1 as LNHNV and CDR2 as YYDKDF (reference sequence). V shed 7 bases and J 7 bases; nucleotides not matched to a gene: 16. The CDR3 runs 17 residues. CDR3 residues: CATTARSIAGGRNEQFF. For the CDR3, the DNA is TGTGCCACCACAGCACGATCCATAGCGGGAGGAAGGAATGAGCAGTTCTTC. Complete variable domain (other parts from reference TRBV15 and TRBJ2-1): DAMVIQNPRYQVTQFGKPVTLSCSQTLNHNVMYWYQQKSSQAPKLLFHYYDKDFNNEADTPDNFQSRRPNTSFCFLDIRSPGLGDTAMYLCATTARSIAGGRNEQFFGPGTRLTVL.

This clone was picked up a small number of times. The chain's CDR3 is CSVGGGERYGYTF. The CDR3 DNA sequence: TGCAGCGTTGGGGGCGGGGAGAGGTATGGCTACACCTTC. This chain connects TRBV29-1 to TRBJ1-2, with D possibly TRBD1 on 5 matching bases. Germline assignment: CDR1 SQVTM and CDR2 ANQGSEA. The CDR3 is 13 amino acids. V was pared by 4 bases and J by 5 bases, with 14 bases between.